The clone carrying this T cell receptor beta chain showed up just a few times. What it binds is not known. This CDR3 has 16 residues. Unmatched junction bases numbered 5, after V lost 3 bases and J lost 7 bases. The V gene's germline CDR1 is SGHTS and CDR2 YDEGEE. The data were obtained in a study of cytomegalovirus exposure and HLA in healthy donors. Vbeta (60) and Jbeta (13) primers were used in the PCR. Repertoires were generated with immunoSEQ multiplex PCR, while TCRdb's copy carries only in-frame clones and drops some. The repertoire consists of approximately 130,000 clones, with around 75% occurring once and the leading ten covering about 3%. Study results and limitations: A later analysis found TCR association rates differed by HLA locus, highest for DRB1 and lowest for HLA-C.

The chain joins TRBV5-8 to TRBJ2-2, with 14 bases lining up with TRBD2. The receptor comes from a man aged 25-40 years in good health and CMV-seronegative. The sequencing sample was made of PBMCs. The CDR3 nucleotides are TGTGCCAGCAGCTGGGGGACTAGCGGGAGTAGCGGGGAGCTGTTTTTT. It translates to CASSWGTSGSSGELFF.